This TCR beta chain comes out of a study of CD8 T cells in Susac syndrome. Sequencing of TCR beta was undertaken in CD8+ and CD4+ T cells derived from blood. Each Susac syndrome patient had definite or probable disease by recently defined criteria. TEMRA cells were FACS-enriched, and CD8+ and CD4+ T cells were isolated negatively. The RNA input was about 0.5 to 1 ug, and it was reverse transcribed with random hexamers. TCRdb called the immunoSEQ multiplex PCR reads again in MiXCR, with one record for every CDR3 protein. The sample carries about 76,000 distinct CDR3 sequences, 85% to 95% recorded once. The TCR comes from a human donor with Susac syndrome. Source material: CD8+ T cells from PBMCs.

CDR3 protein: CASSEGLPDGNTIYF. The CDR3 DNA follows: TGTGCCAGCAGTGAGGGTTTACCGGACGGAAACACCATATATTTT. The chain couples TRBV6-1 to TRBJ1-3; no definite D call. The germline V gene encodes CDR1 MNHNS and CDR2 SASEGT. The V end was cut by 3 bases, the J end by 4 bases, with 13 bases between. The CDR3 runs 15 residues.